The 18 T cell receptor beta chains given below trace back to one sample, sequenced in a study of Ad26.COV2.S vaccination and SARS-CoV-2 variants. Generated by immunoSEQ multiplex PCR, the TCRdb table keeps only in-frame clones and is missing some. The table has about 350,000 clones, approximately 86% seen once. Regarding treatment: some 19 received Ad26.COV2.S at low or high dose, single or two shots; roughly 5 received placebo; per-sample allocation not given. Samples were taken on day 63 after the first vaccine or placebo injection. Sequencing was performed on peripheral blood, taken in a trial of Ad26.COV2.S vaccine versus placebo. These receptor sequences come from a person between 18 and 60 years old who received the Ad26.COV2.S COVID-19 vaccine or a placebo.

This clone was found once. The rearrangement uses TRBV7-9 and TRBJ1-1; TRBD1 is a possible D gene (6 bases). Per the germline V gene, CDR1 is SEHNR and CDR2 is FQNEAQ (reference sequence). There are 16 residues in the CDR3. Trimming cost V 2 bases and J 0 bases, with 13 bases left between them. The CDR3 DNA reads TGTGCCAGCAGCTTATCCTACAGGGTTGTGAACACTGAAGCTTTCTTT. It specifies CASSLSYRVVNTEAFF.

The sample holds one count of this clone. The J gene is TRBJ2-7, the V gene TRBV5-4; D ambiguous. CDR1 is SGHNT, CDR2 YYREEE, per germline (reference sequence). The CDR3 contains 15 residues. V lost 1 base and J 4 bases, leaving 15 bases between the germline ends. The CDR3 sequence is CASSLKGRLLYEQYF. The DNA of the CDR3 is TGTGCCAGCAGCTTGAAAGGTAGATTACTGTACGAGCAGTACTTC.

V gene TRBV11-3 combines with J gene TRBJ2-2, with 8 bases that match TRBD1. CDR1 is SGHNT, CDR2 YENEEA, per germline. The trim removed 5 bases at V and 4 bases at J, leaving 9 bases unmatched. The CDR3 consists of 16 residues. The CDR3 DNA is TGTGCCAGCAGCGTCGCAGGGGGCGGCCTCACCGGGGAGCTGTTTTTT. Its protein is CASSVAGGGLTGELFF.

The chain links TRBV7-9 to TRBJ1-1; D remains ambiguous. Germline V gives CDR1 SEHNR, CDR2 FQNEAQ (reference sequence). Trimming shortened V by 5 bases and J by 1 base, and 8 bases separated the two germline ends. The CDR3 loop spans 13 amino acids. The CDR3 nucleotides read TGTGCCAGCAGCCCAGACCCGAACACTGAAGCTTTCTTT. It encodes CASSPDPNTEAFF.

In its sample, this clone was seen once. The chain carries TRBV18 and TRBJ2-5; no reliable D call. Germline-derived CDR1 and CDR2 are KGHSH and LQKENI. The CDR3 runs 13 residues. The V end was cut by 2 bases, the J end by 5 bases, with 9 bases between. The CDR3, as DNA: TGTGCCAGCTCACCAGGCGCTGTTGAGACCCAGTACTTC. Residues: CASSPGAVETQYF.

This chain connects TRBV27 to TRBJ2-1; TRBD2 matches 12 bases. J gave up 4 bases and V 6 bases, and 4 bases lay outside the gene matches. Looked up from germline, CDR1 is MNHEY and CDR2 is SMNVEV (reference sequence). This CDR3 is 15 amino acids long. CDR3 sequence reads: CASRWTSGDYNEQFF. The CDR3 DNA reads as TGTGCCAGCAGATGGACTAGCGGGGATTACAATGAGCAGTTCTTC.

This clone was counted a single time. The chain is built from TRBV3-1 (or the pseudogene TRBV3-2) and TRBJ2-7, with D maybe TRBD1 (5 bases). Trimming removed 4 bases from V and 6 bases from J, with 13 bases in between. The CDR3 consists of 13 residues. Germline V gene data show CDR1 as LGHDT and CDR2 as YNNKEL (reference sequence). CDR3 sequence: CASSPAERGEQYF. CDR3 coding DNA: TGTGCCAGCAGCCCCGCCGAAAGGGGCGAGCAGTACTTC.

The rearrangement joins TRBV7-8 to TRBJ1-2; 7 bases are shared with TRBD1. This CDR3 spans 15 amino acids. Trimming took 5 bases from V and 6 from J; bases not matched to a gene: 12. CDR1 SGHVS and CDR2 FQNEAQ come from the germline V gene. CDR3 sequence (DNA): TGTGCCAGCAGCCAAGCGCCGACAGGGTATCATGGCTACACCTTC. This sequence encodes CASSQAPTGYHGYTF. The full variable domain, in which reference TRBV7-8 and TRBJ1-2 provide the parts outside the CDR3, is GAGVSQSPRYKVAKRGQDVALRCDPISGHVSLFWYQQALGQGPEFLTYFQNEAQLDKSGLPSDRFFAERPEGSVSTLKIQRTQQEDSAVYLCASSQAPTGYHGYTFGSGTRLTVV.

This clone was counted once. The chain couples TRBV2 to TRBJ1-1; TRBD1 aligns across 7 bases. This CDR3 is built from 13 residues. The V gene end was trimmed by 6 bases and the J gene end by 10 bases; junction bases not matched to a gene: 11. Per the germline V gene, CDR1 is SNHLY and CDR2 is FYNNEI. This CDR3 reads CASSVIRQGAAFF. CDR3 nucleotides: TGTGCCAGCAGCGTCATTCGACAGGGAGCAGCTTTCTTT. Combining the CDR3 with reference TRBV2 and TRBJ1-1 gives the whole variable domain EPEVTQTPSHQVTQMGQEVILRCVPISNHLYFYWYRQILGQKVEFLVSFYNNEISEKSEIFDDQFSVERPDGSNFTLKIRSTKLEDSAMYFCASSVIRQGAAFFGQGTRLTVV.

The V call is TRBV7-9, the J call TRBJ1-4; the D is unclear. Trimming left V 3 bases short and J 0 bases short, with 5 bases between. This CDR3 contains 14 residues. Germline CDR1 is SEHNR and CDR2 is FQNEAQ (reference sequence). CDR3 amino acids: CASSLSATNEKLFF. The CDR3 DNA reads TGTGCCAGCAGCTTGTCTGCAACTAATGAAAAACTGTTTTTT.

The rearrangement links TRBV10-3 to TRBJ2-1, with D possibly TRBD2 on 5 matching bases. In germline, CDR1 is ENHRY, CDR2 SYGVKD. V gave up 7 bases and J gave up 2 bases, with 6 bases separating them. This CDR3 spans 12 amino acids. The CDR3 reads CAITSPYNEQFF. For the CDR3, the DNA is TGTGCCATCACTAGCCCCTACAATGAGCAGTTCTTC.

The genes are TRBV2 and TRBJ2-2, with TRBD1 matching 10 bases. V lost 6 bases, J lost 4 bases, and 5 bases stayed unmatched. CDR3 length: 15 amino acids. Germline V CDR1 and CDR2: SNHLY, FYNNEI. The CDR3 bases are TGTGCCAGCAGGACTGGGACAGGGGCCACCGGGGAGCTGTTTTTT. Translating it yields CASRTGTGATGELFF.

The chain employs TRBV12-5 and TRBJ2-7, with TRBD1 matching over 10 bases. V was pared by 6 bases and J by 3 bases, with 11 bases of the junction left unmatched. This CDR3 contains 16 residues. CDR1 and CDR2 (germline): LGHNT, FRNRAP. The CDR3 loop is CASGALPGTGVYEQYF. CDR3 nucleotides: TGTGCTAGTGGCGCTCTGCCCGGGACAGGGGTCTACGAGCAGTACTTC.

The V and J genes are TRBV5-8 and TRBJ1-1; 8 bases match TRBD1. The CDR3 contains 15 residues. Germline loops: CDR1 SGHTS, CDR2 YDEGEE. J lost 6 bases, V lost 4 bases, and 11 bases had no gene match. The CDR3 sequence is CASSPWQGAPAEAFF. CDR3 sequence (DNA): TGTGCCAGCAGCCCTTGGCAGGGGGCCCCAGCTGAAGCTTTCTTT.

V and J are TRBV5-1 and TRBJ1-2; perhaps TRBD1 as D (6 bases). CDR1 SGHRS and CDR2 YFSETQ come from the germline V gene. V was trimmed by 0 bases and J by 2 bases, leaving 11 bases between them. The CDR3 is 15 amino acids. The DNA for the CDR3 is TGCGCCAGCAGCTTGGCAGCAGGGGTGAACTATGGCTACACCTTC. This encodes CASSLAAGVNYGYTF. The variable domain in full, with the rest retrieved from reference TRBV5-1 and TRBJ1-2, is KAGVTQTPRYLIKTRGQQVTLSCSPISGHRSVSWYQQTPGQGLQFLFEYFSETQRNKGNFPGRFSGRQFSNSRSEMNVSTLELGDSALYLCASSLAAGVNYGYTFGSGTRLTVV.

The chain links TRBV28 to TRBJ1-6; D uncertain. The germline gives CDR1 MDHEN, CDR2 SYDVKM. V dropped 4 bases and J dropped 0 bases, with 13 bases sitting between them. CDR3 size: 17 residues. The CDR3 here is CASSSHPISSYNSPLHF. Written as DNA, the CDR3 is TGTGCCAGCAGTTCACACCCCATCAGCTCCTATAATTCACCCCTCCACTTT.

The rearrangement joins TRBV7-2 to TRBJ2-7, with 7 bases aligning to TRBD1. The V and J ends lost 4 bases and 6 bases, in that order; junction bases with no gene match: 9. CDR3 length: 14 amino acids. Germline CDR1 and CDR2: SGHTA and FQGNSA. This CDR3 reads CASSSRQGPAEQYF. The CDR3 nucleotides read TGTGCCAGCAGCTCCCGACAGGGACCGGCCGAGCAGTACTTC.

The chain is built from TRBV4-3 and TRBJ2-7, with TRBD2 matching 10 bases. CDR1 and CDR2 from the germline V gene are LGHNA and YSLEER. The J segment lost 0 bases and the V segment lost 3 bases, leaving 5 bases of the junction unmatched. The CDR3 spans 16 residues. DNA of the CDR3: TGCGCCAGCAGCCACTACTCTAGCGGGAGCTCCTACGAGCAGTACTTC. The encoded protein is CASSHYSSGSSYEQYF.